A single sample gave rise to the 19 T cell receptor beta chains below, sequenced in a study of blood T cell repertoires in COVID-19. Profiled with immunoSEQ multiplex PCR; TCRdb holds only in-frame clones, not every one. The data hold some 200,000 clones, with around 73% observed a single time. Source material: PBMCs or T cells enriched from blood (not recorded which). These receptor sequences come from a woman aged 45 to 65 who had recovered from COVID-19.

The chain couples TRBV4-1 to TRBJ2-5; the match to TRBD2 covers 8 bases. Germline CDR1 is MGHRA and CDR2 is YSYEKL. V lost 5 bases, J lost 4 bases, and 9 bases stayed unmatched. This CDR3 has 15 amino acids. The CDR3 nucleotides read TGCGCCAGCAGCGTACCGGGACTAGATCGAGAGACCCAGTACTTC. Encoded protein: CASSVPGLDRETQYF.

V usage is TRBV6-6 and J usage is TRBJ1-1; tentatively, D is TRBD1 (5 bases). The ends were cut back, 10 bases at V and 1 base at J, with 10 bases in the middle. The CDR3 is 12 residues long. In germline, CDR1 is MNHNY, CDR2 SVGAGI (reference sequence). The CDR3 coding sequence is TGTGCCATATCCCAGGGGAACACTGAAGCTTTCTTT. As protein: CAISQGNTEAFF.

V is TRBV5-5 and J is TRBJ2-7, with TRBD1 as a possible D gene (6 bases). Germline loops: CDR1 SGHKS, CDR2 YYEKEE (reference sequence). V was cut by 2 bases and J by 1 base, with 13 bases left in between. This CDR3 region has 15 residues. CDR3 residues: CASSFLDQGSYEQYF. In nucleotides, the CDR3 is TGTGCCAGCAGCTTCCTTGACCAGGGGTCCTACGAGCAGTACTTC.

V usage is TRBV12-3 or TRBV12-4 and J usage is TRBJ2-7; a possible D gene is TRBD2 (5 bases). The CDR3 runs 13 residues. With 2 bases removed from V and 2 bases from J, the gap between germline ends came to 7 bases. This chain's CDR3 is CASSLKGAYEQYF. DNA for the CDR3: TGTGCCAGCAGTTTAAAGGGAGCCTACGAGCAGTACTTC.

The rearrangement joins TRBV7-3 to TRBJ2-2, with 11 bases lining up with TRBD1. CDR1 and CDR2 (germline): SGHTA, FQGTGA. The V segment lost 10 bases and the J segment 7 bases; nucleotides outside the gene matches: 5. This CDR3 has 13 residues. CDR3 region: CATGQGASGELFF. In DNA, the CDR3 is TGTGCCACTGGACAGGGGGCAAGCGGGGAGCTGTTTTTT.

This clone came up a few times. The rearrangement uses TRBV12-3 or TRBV12-4 and TRBJ2-1; 7 bases agree with TRBD1. J lost 12 bases, V lost 6 bases, and 5 bases had no gene match. This CDR3 spans 11 amino acids. The CDR3, as DNA: TGTGCCAGCAGCTTCGGACAGGCGCAGTTCTTC. Protein sequence: CASSFGQAQFF.

CDR3 coding DNA: TGTGCCAGCAGTCGGGGACAGGGGGCCCCGTCCTCCGCCCACAATGAGCAGTTCTTC. Protein: CASSRGQGAPSSAHNEQFF. The V and J genes are TRBV28 and TRBJ2-1; TRBD1 agrees at 12 bases. V dropped 5 bases and J dropped 5; count of bases not matched to a gene: 16. The CDR3 is 19 residues long. The germline CDR1 and CDR2 sequences are MDHEN and SYDVKM.

The V call is TRBV19, the J call TRBJ1-5; a weak D match, TRBD1 (5 bases). This CDR3 has 13 residues. The germline CDR1 and CDR2 sequences are LNHDA and SQIVND (reference sequence). V gave up 8 bases and J gave up 4 bases, with 12 bases separating them. The CDR3: CASAYRPNQPQHF. Written as DNA, the CDR3 is TGTGCCAGTGCATACAGGCCGAATCAGCCCCAGCATTTT.

The V and J genes are TRBV6-5 and TRBJ2-7; weak D call: TRBD1 (6 bases). CDR1 is MNHEY, CDR2 SVGAGI, per germline. V was clipped by 7 bases and J by 2 bases, with 15 bases between them. The CDR3 runs 14 residues. CDR3 loop: CASTKTTGPYEQYF. The CDR3 DNA follows: TGTGCCAGCACCAAAACAACAGGGCCCTACGAGCAGTACTTC.

CDR3 residues: CASSLGLAGALEQYF. As DNA, the CDR3 is TGCGCCAGCAGCCTAGGACTAGCGGGAGCTCTTGAGCAGTACTTC. The gene calls are TRBV4-3 and TRBJ2-7; 13 nucleotides match TRBD2. CDR1 and CDR2 (germline): LGHNA, YSLEER. J was trimmed by 7 bases and V by 4 bases; bases with no gene match: 7. CDR3 length: 15 residues.

The chain combines TRBV9 with TRBJ2-1, with TRBD2 identical over 9 bases. The CDR3 covers 16 residues. Germline V CDR1 and CDR2: SGDLS, YYNGEE. Trimming took 0 bases from V and 3 from J; bases not matched to a gene: 4. The CDR3 bases are TGTGCCAGCAGCGTAGCCGGGCGGGAGGGCTACAATGAGCAGTTCTTC. Its protein is CASSVAGREGYNEQFF.

This clone appeared once. The CDR3 loop is CASSLLLGGRDYEQYF. In DNA, the CDR3 is TGTGCCAGCAGTTTACTCCTAGGGGGCCGAGACTACGAGCAGTACTTC. The chain carries TRBV28 and TRBJ2-7; 7 bases align to TRBD1. Germline CDR1 MDHEN, CDR2 SYDVKM. The CDR3 is made up of 16 amino acids. The J segment lost 3 bases and the V segment lost 2 bases, leaving 10 bases of the junction unmatched.

This sequence joins TRBV23-1 and TRBJ2-2, with 7 nucleotides matching TRBD2. TRBV23-1 is designated an ORF whose function remains uncertain. This CDR3 is 18 amino acids long. Trimming took 1 base from V and 2 from J; bases not matched to a gene: 10. The CDR3 DNA reads TGCGCCAGCAGTCAATGGAAGCGGGGATACCGAAACACCGGGGAGCTGTTTTTT. Translation: CASSQWKRGYRNTGELFF.

This clone was observed a handful of times. This chain uses TRBV19 with TRBJ1-5; D remains ambiguous. Germline V lookup: CDR1 LNHDA, CDR2 SQIVND (reference sequence). V shed 2 bases and J shed 0 bases, with 14 bases lying between them. CDR3 length: 17 amino acids. The CDR3 reads CASSIPQFMNSNQPQHF. The CDR3 DNA follows: TGTGCCAGTAGTATACCACAGTTTATGAATAGCAATCAGCCCCAGCATTTT.

V gene TRBV19 combines with J gene TRBJ1-1; 11 positions match TRBD1. V gave up 6 bases and J gave up 1 base; unmatched junction bases: 4. The CDR3 contains 15 residues. Germline V lookup: CDR1 LNHDA, CDR2 SQIVND (reference sequence). The CDR3: CASRDRGRRNTEAFF. In DNA, the CDR3 is TGTGCCAGTAGGGACAGGGGGCGGCGGAACACTGAAGCTTTCTTT.

This rearrangement joins TRBV28 to TRBJ2-2; the match to TRBD2 covers 8 bases. The CDR3 is 12 residues long. With V trimmed by 9 bases and J by 9 bases, 6 bases remained unmatched. From germline, CDR1 is MDHEN and CDR2 SYDVKM. The CDR3 loop reads CASASGSRELFF. CDR3 sequence (DNA): TGTGCCAGTGCGAGCGGGAGTCGGGAGCTGTTTTTT.

On this clone itself: Other DNA sequences within the sample encode an identical CDR3. The CDR3 loop is CASVSSTDTQYF. CDR3 in DNA: TGTGCCAGCGTTTCTAGCACAGATACGCAGTATTTT. V is TRBV28 and J is TRBJ2-3; no clear D. Between the trimmed V and J ends, which lost 8 bases and 0 bases, there was a span of 6 bases. The germline CDR1 and CDR2 sequences are MDHEN and SYDVKM. This CDR3 is built from 12 residues.

This chain uses TRBV6-5 with TRBJ2-3; tentative D call: TRBD2 (5 bases). The CDR3 consists of 13 residues. Germline V gives CDR1 MNHEY, CDR2 SVGAGI. V lost 2 bases and J 10 bases, leaving 13 bases between the germline ends. CDR3 in DNA: TGTGCCAGCAGTTACGGGGAGCGACCCCCGCAGTATTTT. Its protein product is CASSYGERPPQYF.

The chain couples TRBV6-5 to TRBJ2-5; perhaps TRBD2 as D (6 bases). V lost 5 bases and J 2 bases, leaving 15 bases between the germline ends. This CDR3 region has 15 residues. From germline, CDR1 is MNHEY and CDR2 SVGAGI. CDR3 DNA: TGTGCCAGCAGTCAGCAGTCGACTAGACAAGAGACCCAGTACTTC. Translating it yields CASSQQSTRQETQYF.